This T cell receptor beta chain was identified during a study of shared clonotypes between healthy human individuals. Method: immunoSEQ multiplex PCR; TCRdb's copy keeps in-frame clones and lacks some. The sample lists about a million clones; about three quarters were seen once. General study results and limits: Shared clonotypes: about 4.6% naive CD4, around 3.4% naive CD8, roughly 2.4% memory CD4, approximately 0.37% memory CD8.

A single count supports this clone. What it recognizes is unknown. Input material: memory CD4+ T cells sorted from blood. Documented subset: CD45RA-negative fraction. This receptor was obtained from a young man in good health.

The CDR3 DNA sequence: TGTGCCAGCAGCTTAGGTCTAGATTCGGGAGGGGAGCTGTTTTTT. Residues: CASSLGLDSGGELFF. The chain couples TRBV7-2 to TRBJ2-2; D may be TRBD2 (5 bases). V lost 1 base to trimming and J lost 8 bases, with 14 bases between them. Germline-derived CDR1 and CDR2 are SGHTA and FQGNSA. The length of the CDR3 is 15 residues.